The entry below describes one TCR beta chain. Unstimulated PBMCs were sorted into CD3+CD4+ and CD3+CD8+ populations. The data stem from a study of T cell clones after liver transplantation. Study in general: TCRbeta sequencing after a pre-transplant mixed lymphocyte reaction identified graft-donor-reactive clones, later tracked in post-transplant blood. Third-party-reactive TCRbeta sequences from pre-transplant mixed lymphocyte reactions served as antigen-independent comparators.

The CDR3 consists of 12 residues. V lost 9 bases, J lost 3 bases, and 11 bases lay in between. Per the germline V gene, CDR1 is ENHRY and CDR2 is SYGVKD. The protocol was immunoSEQ multiplex PCR, while the TCRdb copy is restricted to in-frame clones and leaves out a portion. The table shows tens of thousands of clones, with 70% occurring only once. The gene calls are TRBV10-3 and TRBJ2-5; perhaps TRBD1 as D (6 bases). This TCR was recovered from a human patient who received a liver transplant. The graft donor may account for some of the T cells. Here the sequenced sample was CD4+ T cells from blood, taken at the roughly 16-month timepoint. The CDR3 loop is CAISGTKETQYF. DNA of the CDR3: TGTGCCATTTCCGGGACAAAAGAGACCCAGTACTTC.